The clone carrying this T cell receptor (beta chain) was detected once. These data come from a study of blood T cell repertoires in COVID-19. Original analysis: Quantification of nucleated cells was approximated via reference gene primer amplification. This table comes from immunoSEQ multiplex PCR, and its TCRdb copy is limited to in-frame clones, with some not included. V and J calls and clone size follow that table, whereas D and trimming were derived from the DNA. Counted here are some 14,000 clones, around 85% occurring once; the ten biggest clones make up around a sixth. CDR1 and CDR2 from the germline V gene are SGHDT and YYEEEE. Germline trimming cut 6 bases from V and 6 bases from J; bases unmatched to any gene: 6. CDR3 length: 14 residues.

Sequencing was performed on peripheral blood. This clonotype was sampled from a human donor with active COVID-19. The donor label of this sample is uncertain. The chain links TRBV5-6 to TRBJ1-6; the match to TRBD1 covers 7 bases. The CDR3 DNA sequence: TGTGCCAGCAACCGTAGGGACAGTAATTCACCCCTCCACTTT. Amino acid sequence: CASNRRDSNSPLHF.